One sample yielded the 31 T cell receptor beta chains listed below, sequenced in a study of regulatory T cells in long-lasting Graves disease. The time point here: persistent/refractory GD, antithyroid drugs over 5 years with positive TRAb. The TCR library was prepared using RNA isolated from PBMCs. Building of the TCR beta libraries involved iRepertoire HTBI primers and Arm-PCR of CDR3 regions. Via MiXCR, TCRdb re-called the multiplex PCR reads, giving one row per CDR3 protein. The data hold hundreds of thousands of distinct CDR3 sequences, with roughly 23% observed a single time. The input for sequencing was peripheral blood mononuclear cells (PBMCs), taken when the disease was refractory, from a patient treated with antithyroid drugs. These receptors were obtained from a female donor with Graves disease.

This clonotype was counted at least ten times. The chain recombines TRBV29-1 with TRBJ2-5; TRBD1 agrees at 7 bases. The ends lost 1 base at V and 1 base at J; junction bases unmatched: 6. Looked up from germline, CDR1 is SQVTM and CDR2 is ANQGSEA. There are 15 residues in the CDR3. DNA of the CDR3: TGCAGCGTTGAAGGGACGGGACAGTCCCAAGAGACCCAGTACTTC. Translated, it gives CSVEGTGQSQETQYF.

This clonotype was observed a single time. Given a much more abundant clone one base away, this may be a read error. The V call is TRBV28, the J call TRBJ1-1; D is ambiguous. V was cut by 5 bases and J by 7 bases, with 14 bases left in between. Looked up from germline, CDR1 is MDHEN and CDR2 is SYDVKM. This CDR3 is 13 amino acids long. CDR3 in DNA: TGTGCCAGCAGTCTTGGAGCGTTCAGTGAAGCTTTCTTT. As protein: CASSLGAFSEAFF.

The V gene is TRBV3-1, the J gene TRBJ2-6, with D tentatively TRBD1 (5 bases). The CDR3 totals 16 residues. Per germline, CDR1 LGHDT and CDR2 YNNKEL (reference sequence). Trimming removed 0 bases from V and 0 bases from J, with 6 bases in between. CDR3 in amino acids: CASSQETVSGANVLTF. The CDR3 nucleotides read TGTGCCAGCAGCCAAGAGACAGTCTCTGGGGCCAACGTCCTGACTTTC.

This clonotype was detected many times. DNA of the CDR3: TGTGCCAGCAGCCCCGGCTTAGGGGCAGAGACCCAGTACTTC. This codes for CASSPGLGAETQYF. The chain carries TRBV11-3 and TRBJ2-5; D might be TRBD1 (5 bases). The CDR3 has 14 residues. Trimming stripped 5 bases from V and 4 bases from J, with 14 bases between. Germline values: CDR1 SGHNT, CDR2 YENEEA.

The V and J genes are TRBV4-3 and TRBJ1-1, with 9 positions matching TRBD1. CDR3 length equals 18 residues. After removal of 3 bases from V and 1 base from J, the junction contained 12 bases not matched to a gene. The germline V gene has CDR1 LGHNA and CDR2 YSLEER. CDR3 DNA: TGCGCCAGCAGCCACCGTACTTGGACAGGGGATGGGAACACTGAAGCTTTCTTT. Amino acids: CASSHRTWTGDGNTEAFF.

The V and J genes are TRBV9 and TRBJ2-2; a weak D match, TRBD2 (6 bases). V dropped 3 bases and J dropped 7 bases, with 13 bases sitting between them. Per germline, CDR1 SGDLS and CDR2 YYNGEE. The CDR3 has 14 amino acids. The CDR3 nucleotides read TGTGCCAGCAGCGCCGGGAGTGGGGTCGGGGAGCTGTTTTTT. Translating gives CASSAGSGVGELFF.

This clonotype was detected a few times. V and J are TRBV5-8 and TRBJ1-5; 8 positions match TRBD1. The length of the CDR3 is 15 residues. Germline CDR1 reads SGHTS; CDR2 reads YDEGEE. Germline trimming cut 5 bases from V and 3 bases from J; bases unmatched to any gene: 7. The CDR3 DNA reads as TGTGCCAGCAGTTGGAGACAGGGGAACAATCAGCCCCAGCATTTT. Protein sequence: CASSWRQGNNQPQHF. The full variable domain, its missing parts supplied by reference TRBV5-8 and TRBJ1-5, is EAGVTQSPTHLIKTRGQQATLRCSPISGHTSVYWYQQALGLGLQFLLWYDEGEERNRGNFPPRFSGRQFPNYSSELNVNALELEDSALYLCASSWRQGNNQPQHFGDGTRLSIL.

This clonotype was observed many times. The chain joins TRBV30 to TRBJ2-7; a weak D match, TRBD2 (6 bases). The V and J ends lost 8 bases and 3 bases respectively, with 11 bases between them. The CDR3 has 11 residues. Germline-derived CDR1 and CDR2 are GTSNPN and SVGIG (reference sequence). The CDR3 DNA follows: TGTGCCCGCGGGGAAAACTACGAGCAGTACTTC. This gives the protein CARGENYEQYF.

In this sample, this clonotype turned up many times. V is TRBV27 and J is TRBJ1-2, with 9 bases that match TRBD1. Germline assignment: CDR1 MNHEY and CDR2 SMNVEV (reference sequence). The CDR3 spans 15 residues. After removal of 6 bases from V and 5 bases from J, the junction contained 10 bases not matched to a gene. The CDR3 DNA reads as TGTGCCAGCAGGGCCGGTGTGGACAGGGGTTATGGCTACACCTTC. This sequence encodes CASRAGVDRGYGYTF.

This clonotype was picked up a small number of times. The chain joins TRBV29-1 to TRBJ1-2, with D tentatively TRBD1 (5 bases). Trimming took 8 bases from V and 3 from J, leaving 16 bases between them. This CDR3 region has 13 residues. CDR1 and CDR2 from the germline V gene are SQVTM and ANQGSEA. Written as DNA, the CDR3 is TGCAGCATGACCGGGGGACCGGACTATGGCTACACCTTC. This codes for CSMTGGPDYGYTF. Combining the CDR3 with reference TRBV29-1 and TRBJ1-2 gives the whole variable domain SAVISQKPSRDICQRGTSLTIQCQVDSQVTMMFWYRQQPGQSLTLIATANQGSEATYESGFVIDKFPISRPNLTFSTLTVSNMSPEDSSIYLCSMTGGPDYGYTFGSGTRLTVV.

The V and J genes are TRBV19 and TRBJ1-3, with unresolved D. The CDR3 sequence is 13 residues long. Germline-derived CDR1 and CDR2 are LNHDA and SQIVND (reference sequence). Trimming cost V 5 bases and J 4 bases, with 9 bases left between them. The CDR3 DNA reads as TGTGCCAGTAGTCCCGACTCCGGAAACACCATATATTTT. Residues: CASSPDSGNTIYF.

The chain recombines TRBV5-6 with TRBJ1-1, with D hard to call. This CDR3 is built from 15 residues. In germline, CDR1 is SGHDT, CDR2 YYEEEE. Trimming removed 0 bases from V and 0 bases from J, with 9 bases in between. CDR3 in amino acids: CASSLVGQMNTEAFF. The CDR3 coding sequence is TGTGCCAGCAGCTTGGTAGGGCAGATGAACACTGAAGCTTTCTTT. The variable domain in full, completed from reference TRBV5-6 and TRBJ1-1, reads DAGVTQSPTHLIKTRGQQVTLRCSPKSGHDTVSWYQQALGQGPQFIFQYYEEEERQRGNFPDRFSGHQFPNYSSELNVNALLLGDSALYLCASSLVGQMNTEAFFGQGTRLTVV.

In this sample, this clonotype turned up many times. The chain links TRBV2 to TRBJ1-2; TRBD1 aligns across 9 bases. V shed 5 bases and J 4 bases; nucleotides not matched to a gene: 5. CDR3 length equals 14 residues. Germline V gene data show CDR1 as SNHLY and CDR2 as FYNNEI. The CDR3 reads CASSPGTGIYGYTF. The CDR3 nucleotides are TGTGCCAGCAGTCCCGGGACAGGGATCTATGGCTACACCTTC.

This clonotype was seen once. With a much larger clone just one base away, this may be a read error. The chain employs TRBV6-2 or TRBV6-3 and TRBJ1-1; D call uncertain. Germline V CDR1 and CDR2: MNHEY, SVGEGT. CDR3 length: 14 residues. CDR3 region: CAIAGSGGDTEAFF. DNA for the CDR3: TGTGCAATCGCGGGGTCCGGCGGGGACACTGAAGCTTTCTTT.

This clonotype was counted between two and nine times. V gene TRBV28 combines with J gene TRBJ1-4; D call uncertain. Germline V gives CDR1 MDHEN, CDR2 SYDVKM. The CDR3 has 14 residues. Trimming took off 4 bases at V and 11 bases at J, with 17 bases between the two ends. Here the CDR3 reads CASSSPGPWVKLFF. The DNA of the CDR3 is TGTGCCAGCAGTTCCCCCGGGCCCTGGGTGAAACTGTTTTTT. The whole variable domain, remainder taken from reference TRBV28 and TRBJ1-4, is DVKVTQSSRYLVKRTGEKVFLECVQDMDHENMFWYRQDPGLGLRLIYFSYDVKMKEKGDIPEGYSVSREKKERFSLILESASTNQTSMYLCASSSPGPWVKLFFGSGTQLSVL.

This clonotype was seen repeatedly, ten times or more. V gene TRBV28 combines with J gene TRBJ2-7; the D gene is possibly TRBD1 (8 bases). Germline V lookup: CDR1 MDHEN, CDR2 SYDVKM. This CDR3 has 15 amino acids. The V end was cut by 5 bases, the J end by 6 bases, with 20 bases between. CDR3 sequence: CASSPRTGRAIEQYF. The DNA of the CDR3 is TGTGCCAGCAGTCCCCGGACAGGGAGGGCCATCGAGCAGTACTTC. The complete variable domain, with remaining parts taken from reference TRBV28 and TRBJ2-7, reads DVKVTQSSRYLVKRTGEKVFLECVQDMDHENMFWYRQDPGLGLRLIYFSYDVKMKEKGDIPEGYSVSREKKERFSLILESASTNQTSMYLCASSPRTGRAIEQYFGPGTRLTVT.

The chain links TRBV27 to TRBJ1-1; TRBD1 matches at 8 bases. J gave up 3 bases and V 3 bases, and 3 bases lay outside the gene matches. This CDR3 has 14 residues. The V gene's germline CDR1 is MNHEY and CDR2 SMNVEV (reference sequence). This CDR3 reads CASSFGQGYTEAFF. CDR3 nucleotide sequence: TGTGCCAGCAGTTTCGGACAGGGTTACACTGAAGCTTTCTTT.

In its sample, this clonotype was seen many times. The gene calls are TRBV7-2 and TRBJ2-5; 10 bases are shared with TRBD2. Trimming at V came to 3 bases and at J to 5 bases, leaving 15 bases not matched to a gene. The CDR3 is 18 residues long. Germline CDR1 reads SGHTA; CDR2 reads FQGNSA. The CDR3 region has the DNA TGTGCCAGCAGCTTCGGGATCCCCTCTAGCGGGAGAATGGAGACCCAGTACTTC. It encodes CASSFGIPSSGRMETQYF.

This chain connects TRBV5-1 to TRBJ2-4; TRBD2 might be the D (6 bases). V was clipped by 1 base and J by 0 bases, with 20 bases between them. The V gene's germline CDR1 is SGHRS and CDR2 YFSETQ. This CDR3 spans 19 amino acids. The CDR3 DNA follows: TGCGCCAGCAGCTTGAGAGTAGCGGTAGACCTCTCAGCCAAAAACATTCAGTACTTC. Its translation: CASSLRVAVDLSAKNIQYF.

The chain links TRBV5-1 to TRBJ2-7, with D perhaps being TRBD1 or TRBD2 (5 bases each). Trimming shortened V by 0 bases and J by 2 bases, and 15 bases separated the two germline ends. Germline V lookup: CDR1 SGHRS, CDR2 YFSETQ. The CDR3 has 16 amino acids. CDR3 DNA sequence: TGCGCCAGCAGCTTGGAGGGACGAATCAAGGCCTACGAGCAGTACTTC. Its translation is CASSLEGRIKAYEQYF.

This clonotype was counted only a few times. This rearrangement joins TRBV6-1 to TRBJ1-2, with TRBD1 identical over 9 bases. V shed 8 bases, J shed 6 bases, and the junction held 7 bases outside the gene matches. Germline CDR1 MNHNS, CDR2 SASEGT. CDR3 size: 13 residues. The DNA of the CDR3 is TGTGCCAGCCAGAGGGACAGGGTGGATGGCTACACCTTC. This encodes CASQRDRVDGYTF.

The chain joins TRBV18 to TRBJ2-7, with TRBD2 matching over 8 bases. The germline V gene has CDR1 KGHSH and CDR2 LQKENI. The junction had 12 bases not matched to a gene; V was cut back by 0 bases and J by 2 bases. The CDR3 totals 18 residues. DNA of the CDR3: TGTGCCAGCTCACCACCCTTAATGTTTCAGCGGGGGCCCTACGAGCAGTACTTC. It codes for CASSPPLMFQRGPYEQYF.

This clonotype was found many times. The rearrangement uses TRBV2 and TRBJ1-2; D not certain. Germline CDR1 SNHLY, CDR2 FYNNEI. The ends were cut back, 6 bases at V and 2 bases at J, with 4 bases in the middle. This CDR3 has 11 amino acids. This CDR3 reads CASSTNYGYTF. The CDR3 bases are TGTGCCAGCAGCACGAACTATGGCTACACCTTC.

Points on this clonotype: A far larger clone lies a single base away; this is likely a read error. This chain links TRBV12-3 or TRBV12-4 with TRBJ1-5; 8 nucleotides align to TRBD1. V was pared by 6 bases and J by 5 bases, with 12 bases of the junction left unmatched. The CDR3 spans 16 residues. CDR3 protein: CASSVGGQEADQPQHF. CDR3 in DNA: TGTGCCAGCAGCGTAGGGGGACAGGAGGCGGATCAGCCCCAGCATTTT.

On this clonotype itself: One end of the junction does not line up with germline, which may come from a read error. The chain joins TRBV7-2 to TRBJ1-2; 8 bases line up with TRBD1. The CDR3 consists of 17 residues. Germline V lookup: CDR1 SGHTA, CDR2 FQGNSA. CDR3 loop: CASSFVSGGLANYGCTF. The CDR3 DNA is TGTGCCAGCAGCTTCGTGTCAGGGGGCCTAGCTAACTATGGCTGCACCTTC.

This clonotype was detected only once. A far larger clone is just one base off, so this is likely a read error. The J gene is TRBJ2-7, the V gene TRBV6-5, with D hard to call. Germline lookup yields CDR1 MNHEY and CDR2 SVGAGI. This CDR3 has 12 amino acids. Here the CDR3 DNA reads TGTGCCAGCAGTTACTCGACCTACGAGCGGTACTTC. Translating gives CASSYSTYERYF.

This clonotype was seen a few times. The chain links TRBV3-1 to TRBJ1-5; TRBD1 might be the D (5 bases). This CDR3 comprises 14 residues. V lost 4 bases, J lost 5 bases, and 12 bases lay in between. Germline CDR1 and CDR2: LGHDT and YNNKEL (reference sequence). DNA for the CDR3: TGTGCCAGCAGCCCCGGTTCGGGGGATCAGCCCCAGCATTTT. It encodes CASSPGSGDQPQHF.

This clonotype has a count of ten or more. V is TRBV10-3 and J is TRBJ2-4; D may be TRBD2 (5 bases). The CDR3 totals 15 residues. Per germline, CDR1 ENHRY and CDR2 SYGVKD. V was pared by 2 bases and J by 5 bases, with 13 bases between. In DNA form, the CDR3 reads TGTGCCATCAGTGAGACCGGGGTCGTGGAAAACATTCAGTACTTC. Translated, it gives CAISETGVVENIQYF.

This clonotype was counted ten times or more. The chain couples TRBV6-1 to TRBJ1-1; the D gene is possibly TRBD1 (6 bases). The CDR3 consists of 14 residues. V was shortened by 3 bases and J by 4 bases, with 12 bases between the two germline ends. Germline V CDR1 and CDR2: MNHNS, SASEGT. The CDR3 loop reads CASSDPGAGTEAFF. The CDR3 bases are TGTGCCAGCAGTGACCCGGGGGCAGGCACTGAAGCTTTCTTT.

The rearrangement uses TRBV20-1 and TRBJ1-1, with a tentative D call TRBD1 (5 bases). This CDR3 spans 14 amino acids. With 2 bases removed from V and 5 bases from J, the gap between germline ends came to 15 bases. Germline V gives CDR1 DFQATT, CDR2 SNEGSKA (reference sequence). Written as DNA, the CDR3 is TGCAGTGCTAGATGGTTGCAGGGTGGGACTGAAGCTTTCTTT. It specifies CSARWLQGGTEAFF.

Comments on this clonotype: A single base separates this from a much larger clone, so it may be a read error. The genes are TRBV7-2 and TRBJ1-1; no clear D gene. The CDR3 runs to 14 residues. Germline V gene sequence: CDR1 SGHTA, CDR2 FQGNSA. CDR3 bases: TGTGCCGGCAGCTTAGGAGTTTGGAACACTGAAGCTTTCTTT. It codes for CAGSLGVWNTEAFF.